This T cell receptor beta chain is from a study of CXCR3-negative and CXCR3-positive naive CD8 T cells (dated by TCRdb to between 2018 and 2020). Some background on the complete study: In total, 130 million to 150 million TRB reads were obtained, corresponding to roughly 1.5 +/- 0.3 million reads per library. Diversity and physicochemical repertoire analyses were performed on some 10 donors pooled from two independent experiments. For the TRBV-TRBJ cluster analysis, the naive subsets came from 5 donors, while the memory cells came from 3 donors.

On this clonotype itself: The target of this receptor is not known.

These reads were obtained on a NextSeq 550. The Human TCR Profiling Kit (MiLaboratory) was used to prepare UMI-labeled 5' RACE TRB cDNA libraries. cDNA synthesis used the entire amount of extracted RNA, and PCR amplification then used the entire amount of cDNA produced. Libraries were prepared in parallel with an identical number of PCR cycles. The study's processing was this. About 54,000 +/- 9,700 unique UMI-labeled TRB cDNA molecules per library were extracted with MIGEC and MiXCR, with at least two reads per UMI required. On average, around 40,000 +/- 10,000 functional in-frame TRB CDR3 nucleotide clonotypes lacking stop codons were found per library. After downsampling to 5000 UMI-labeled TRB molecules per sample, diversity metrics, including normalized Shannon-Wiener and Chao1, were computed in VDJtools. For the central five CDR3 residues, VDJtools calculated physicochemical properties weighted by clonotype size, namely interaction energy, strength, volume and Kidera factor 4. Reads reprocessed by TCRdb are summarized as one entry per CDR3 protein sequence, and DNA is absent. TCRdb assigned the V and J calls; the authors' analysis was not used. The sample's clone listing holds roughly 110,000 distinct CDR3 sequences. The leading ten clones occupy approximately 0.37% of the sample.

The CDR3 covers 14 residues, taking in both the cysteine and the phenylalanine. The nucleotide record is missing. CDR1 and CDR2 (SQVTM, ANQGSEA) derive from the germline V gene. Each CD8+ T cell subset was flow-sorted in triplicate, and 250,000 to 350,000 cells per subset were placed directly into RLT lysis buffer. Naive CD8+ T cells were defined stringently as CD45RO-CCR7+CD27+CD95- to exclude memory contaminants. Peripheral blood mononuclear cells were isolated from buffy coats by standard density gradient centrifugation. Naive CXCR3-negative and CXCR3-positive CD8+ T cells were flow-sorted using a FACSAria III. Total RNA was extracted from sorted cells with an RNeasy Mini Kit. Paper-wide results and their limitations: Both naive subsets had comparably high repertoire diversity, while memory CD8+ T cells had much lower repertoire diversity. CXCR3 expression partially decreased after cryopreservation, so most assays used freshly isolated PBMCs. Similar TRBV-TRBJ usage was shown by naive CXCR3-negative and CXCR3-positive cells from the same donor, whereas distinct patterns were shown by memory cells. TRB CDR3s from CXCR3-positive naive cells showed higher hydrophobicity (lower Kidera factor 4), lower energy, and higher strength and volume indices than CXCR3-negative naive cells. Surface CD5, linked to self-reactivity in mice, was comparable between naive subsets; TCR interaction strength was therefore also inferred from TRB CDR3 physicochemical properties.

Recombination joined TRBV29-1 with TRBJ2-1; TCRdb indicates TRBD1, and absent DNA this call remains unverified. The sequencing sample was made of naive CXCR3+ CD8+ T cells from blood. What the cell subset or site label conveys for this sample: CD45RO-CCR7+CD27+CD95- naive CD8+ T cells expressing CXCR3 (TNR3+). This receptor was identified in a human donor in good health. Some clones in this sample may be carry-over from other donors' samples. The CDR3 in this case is CSVDRQGGYNEQFF.